Included here is one T cell receptor beta chain sequence, with context. This clone appeared once. What antigen it recognizes has not been identified. No much larger clonotype is one base removed from it; base qualities were not supplied. The CDR3 starts with the cysteine, ends with the phenylalanine, and has 14 residues. CDR3 DNA is the only sequence kept; it has 42 bases, read in frame from the first base. The germline ends are 13 bases apart after V is trimmed by 4 bases and J by 4 bases. CDR1 and CDR2 (SEHNR, FQNEAQ) derive from the germline V gene (reference sequence). This sample is part of a study of cytomegalovirus exposure and HLA in healthy donors (dated by TCRdb to 2017 to 2019). About the study as a whole: According to a later analysis, one platform produced both the roughly 120 validation repertoires and the approximately 670 repertoires of the first cohort. The study was designed to test whether signatures of past pathogen exposure could be identified by cataloging public T cell receptors. A separate validation cohort of approximately 130 different subjects was used in addition to the approximately 670-subject first cohort. High-throughput TCR immunosequencing, statistical association of individual TCRs with disease status, and machine learning were combined to predict cytomegalovirus infection status. Overall results and qualifications from the work: While some public TCRs were present in many individuals, most TCR sequences turned up only very rarely across donors. The validation cohort had no HLA typing available for a later analysis, so co-occurrence within that cohort was assessed over all 120 or so repertoires. In the study, some 180 TCR beta chains were listed as associated with cytomegalovirus. Subsequent analysis determined that TCRs grouped into clusters in the first cohort also showed a tendency toward co-occurrence across the 120 validation repertoires, and roughly 95% of cluster scores exceeded 0. It was suggested by the authors that the approach could potentially be generalized to other disease states and immunological phenotypes. In both the original and validation cohorts, the classifier was reported to diagnose cytomegalovirus status with high specificity and sensitivity. A few of the identified cytomegalovirus-associated TCR beta chains were confirmed in vitro to be specific for cytomegalovirus antigens.

The library was built by means of the immunoSEQ multiplex PCR assay. The original methods were these. A statistical classification framework was developed to diagnose cytomegalovirus status using the catalog of TCR beta chain sequences. TCRdb provides this immuneACCESS table in a form limited to in-frame rearrangements. Some clones are lacking; in checked studies, under half of them reflect an unresolved V gene, and why the rest are absent is not known. The D gene and trimming were derived from the DNA, and the V and J assignments and clone size from that table. This sample gives some 170,000 clones in total; roughly 95% of them show up just once. The top ten constitute 0.8% to 1% of the sample. Donors formed part of the validation cohort, which comprised 120 subjects and was distinct from the first cohort of 550 to 850 subjects.

The chain was built from TRBV7-9 and TRBJ1-2; the D gene lacks a confident call. Sequences were obtained from PBMCs. This receptor was identified in a woman between 18 and 29 years old in good health and CMV-seronegative. The DNA is TGTGCCAGCAGCTCCCTAGCGACGGTCTATGGCTACACCTTC. Its amino acids are CASSSLATVYGYTF.